The clone carrying this T cell receptor beta chain was picked up many times. TCRdb recomputed calls from the 5' RACE reads with MiXCR, one row per CDR3 protein. The data show over 7,000 distinct CDR3 sequences, with less than 20% seen just once and about 17% held by the top ten. The time point was: sample taken at primary tumor resection. Unsorted whole RNA samples from tumor, nontumor lung or frozen PBMC were sequenced. The entry originates in a study of spatial heterogeneity in lung cancer. The sequenced sample was PBMCs, obtained at surgery. The receptor's source is a female donor with early-stage non-small cell lung cancer.

The CDR3 DNA sequence: TGTGCCAGCAGCTGGAGGGGGGATGAGACCCAGTACTTC. Its translation: CASSWRGDETQYF. The chain uses TRBV7-2 and TRBJ2-5; tentatively, D is TRBD1 or TRBD2 (6 bases each). Per the germline V gene, CDR1 is SGHTA and CDR2 is FQGNSA. The germline V and J ends were trimmed by 4 bases and 5 bases, with 11 bases remaining between them. This CDR3 is built from 13 residues.